Shown below are 23 T cell receptor beta chains from a single sample sequenced in a study of vaccination and CD4 T cells after COVID-19. The treatment here: roughly 10-day PBMC culture with coronavirus spike peptide pools or control peptides (ViraFEST assay). Antigen specificity for these receptors is unknown. The Oncomine TCR Beta short-read assay sequenced DNA from cultured CD4+ T cells. A single record per CDR3 protein comes from TCRdb applying MiXCR to the PCR reads. Of about 14,000 distinct CDR3 sequences in the sample, 29% were seen once. Material: CD4+ T cells from blood, cultured in vitro, obtained before SARS-CoV-2 vaccination. The source is a human donor who received a COVID-19 vaccine.

This clonotype showed up just a few times. One junction end disagrees with the germline gene, perhaps due to a read error. The chain employs TRBV7-9 and TRBJ2-5, with 11 bases identical to TRBD2. The germline gives CDR1 SEHNR, CDR2 FQNEAQ (reference sequence). The CDR3 is 14 amino acids. As DNA, the CDR3 is TGTGCCAGCAGCGTAGCGGGGGGGCAGGAGACCCAGTACTTC. This gives the protein CASSVAGGQETQYF.

The chain links TRBV20-1 to TRBJ1-1; weak D call: TRBD1 (5 bases). CDR1 DFQATT and CDR2 SNEGSKA come from the germline V gene (reference sequence). Trimming removed 0 bases from V and 5 bases from J, with 19 bases in between. This CDR3 spans 16 amino acids. The CDR3 loop reads CSARDFLRGSGTEAFF. The CDR3 DNA is TGCAGTGCTAGAGATTTCTTAAGGGGCTCAGGGACTGAAGCTTTCTTT.

The table lists this clonotype with a few counts. The chain couples TRBV6-5 to TRBJ2-3; perhaps TRBD1 as D (6 bases). CDR1 and CDR2 (germline): MNHEY, SVGAGI. The CDR3 has 14 residues. V was cut by 4 bases and J by 0 bases, with 8 bases left in between. CDR3 DNA sequence: TGTGCCAGCAGTTTGACAGGTAGCACAGATACGCAGTATTTT. This codes for CASSLTGSTDTQYF.

V and J are TRBV29-1 and TRBJ1-2, with D possibly TRBD1 on 6 matching bases. Germline CDR1 SQVTM, CDR2 ANQGSEA. This CDR3 region has 16 residues. The ends were cut back, 3 bases at V and 0 bases at J, with 17 bases in the middle. In DNA, the CDR3 is TGCAGCGTTGAGTTGTTGGGGGCCCTTTCTAACTATGGCTACACCTTC. Protein: CSVELLGALSNYGYTF.

This clonotype has just one count. V is TRBV5-8 and J is TRBJ1-1; weak D call: TRBD1 (6 bases). The germline V gene encodes CDR1 SGHTS and CDR2 YDEGEE. Trimming left V 4 bases short and J 1 base short, with 14 bases between. The CDR3 sequence is 15 residues long. This CDR3 reads CASSVDSSPNTEAFF. The CDR3, as DNA: TGTGCCAGCAGCGTGGACAGCTCCCCGAACACTGAAGCTTTCTTT. The full variable domain, its missing parts supplied by reference TRBV5-8 and TRBJ1-1, is EAGVTQSPTHLIKTRGQQATLRCSPISGHTSVYWYQQALGLGLQFLLWYDEGEERNRGNFPPRFSGRQFPNYSSELNVNALELEDSALYLCASSVDSSPNTEAFFGQGTRLTVV.

V usage is TRBV2 and J usage is TRBJ2-7, with D tentatively TRBD2 (6 bases). CDR1 is SNHLY, CDR2 FYNNEI, per germline. The V gene lost 4 bases and the J gene lost 1 base, with 14 bases spanning the gap. This CDR3 has 15 residues. CDR3 nucleotide sequence: TGTGCCAGCAGTGTTCCGGGGGAGATATCCTACGAGCAGTACTTC. Amino acids: CASSVPGEISYEQYF. Looking up the rest from reference TRBV2 and TRBJ2-7 gives the full variable domain: EPEVTQTPSHQVTQMGQEVILRCVPISNHLYFYWYRQILGQKVEFLVSFYNNEISEKSEIFDDQFSVERPDGSNFTLKIRSTKLEDSAMYFCASSVPGEISYEQYFGPGTRLTVT.

The chain is built from TRBV25-1 and TRBJ2-3, with D perhaps matching TRBD1 (5 bases). The CDR3 loop spans 16 amino acids. Germline V gene lookup returns CDR1 MGHDK and CDR2 SYGVNS. Trimming took off 2 bases at V and 0 bases at J, with 12 bases between the two ends. The CDR3 coding sequence is TGTGCCAGCAGTGAACATTGGGGCACCAGCACAGATACGCAGTATTTT. It translates to CASSEHWGTSTDTQYF.

This clonotype has only a few counts. This chain uses TRBV5-4 with TRBJ2-3; TRBD2 matches at 12 bases. Germline values: CDR1 SGHNT, CDR2 YYREEE (reference sequence). The CDR3 is 14 residues long. Unmatched junction bases numbered 3, after V lost 5 bases and J lost 5 bases. CDR3 DNA: TGTGCCAGCAGGACTAGCGGGGGTAAAGATACGCAGTATTTT. Residues: CASRTSGGKDTQYF.

The chain employs TRBV4-2 and TRBJ2-1; D unclear. V lost 3 bases and J lost 10, with 19 bases in between. The CDR3 runs to 15 residues. Germline loops: CDR1 LGHNA, CDR2 YNFKEQ. CDR3 sequence: CASSHGYGVSWEQFF. CDR3 bases: TGTGCCAGCAGCCACGGTTATGGGGTATCCTGGGAGCAGTTCTTC.

The rearrangement uses TRBV29-1 and TRBJ1-6; tentative D call: TRBD1 (5 bases). Germline CDR1 and CDR2: SQVTM and ANQGSEA. The CDR3 consists of 13 residues. V lost 2 bases and J 9 bases, leaving 11 bases between the germline ends. The CDR3 DNA is TGCAGCGTTGAAAGCAGGGAGGGTTCACCCCTCCACTTT. Amino acids: CSVESREGSPLHF.

This chain uses TRBV5-1 with TRBJ2-7; D is possibly TRBD2 (6 bases). The germline V gene has CDR1 SGHRS and CDR2 YFSETQ. The CDR3 has 13 amino acids. Trimming left V 2 bases short and J 7 bases short, with 13 bases between. The CDR3: CASSFLTREEQYF. In nucleotides, the CDR3 is TGCGCCAGCAGCTTTCTCACCCGGGAGGAGCAGTACTTC.

The J gene is TRBJ1-1, the V gene TRBV7-2, with D unclear. Germline-derived CDR1 and CDR2 are SGHTA and FQGNSA. Trimming took off 4 bases at V and 2 bases at J, with 11 bases between the two ends. The CDR3 is made up of 14 amino acids. This chain's CDR3 is CASSSSQDNTEAFF. For the CDR3, the DNA is TGTGCCAGCAGCTCATCCCAGGATAACACTGAAGCTTTCTTT.

This chain uses TRBV2 with TRBJ2-1; 9 bases match TRBD2. The CDR3 has 15 residues. The J segment lost 10 bases and the V segment lost 3 bases, leaving 10 bases of the junction unmatched. Germline loops: CDR1 SNHLY, CDR2 FYNNEI. In DNA, the CDR3 is TGTGCCAGCAGTGAGGTTGCGGGGGGGCCGGGGGAGCAGTTCTTC. Residues: CASSEVAGGPGEQFF. The complete variable domain, with remaining parts taken from reference TRBV2 and TRBJ2-1, reads EPEVTQTPSHQVTQMGQEVILRCVPISNHLYFYWYRQILGQKVEFLVSFYNNEISEKSEIFDDQFSVERPDGSNFTLKIRSTKLEDSAMYFCASSEVAGGPGEQFFGPGTRLTVL.

The chain employs TRBV29-1 and TRBJ1-1, with 8 nucleotides matching TRBD1. The J segment lost 0 bases and the V segment lost 6 bases, leaving 3 bases of the junction unmatched. From germline, CDR1 is SQVTM and CDR2 ANQGSEA. The CDR3 sequence is 13 residues long. The CDR3 spells CSVGTGMNTEAFF. CDR3 DNA: TGCAGCGTCGGGACAGGAATGAACACTGAAGCTTTCTTT.

The J gene is TRBJ2-5, the V gene TRBV20-1; 11 nucleotides agree with TRBD2. Trimming cost V 6 bases and J 2 bases; bases outside gene matches: 14. CDR3 size: 17 residues. In germline, CDR1 is DFQATT, CDR2 SNEGSKA (reference sequence). For the CDR3, the DNA is TGCAGTGCGAGCAGCCGGGCTAGCGGGGGGTTACAAGAGACCCAGTACTTC. Its translation: CSASSRASGGLQETQYF.

A single count supports this clonotype. The junction and the germline gene differ at one end; a read error may be behind it. This chain uses TRBV7-6 with TRBJ2-5, with 11 nucleotides matching TRBD2. The CDR3 covers 17 residues. In germline, CDR1 is SGHVS, CDR2 FNYEAQ. The CDR3 coding sequence is TGTGCCAGCAGGCTGAGTCCTAGCGGGGGGTACCAAGAGACCCGGTACTTC. It translates to CASRLSPSGGYQETRYF.

This chain connects TRBV14 to TRBJ1-2; a weak D match, TRBD1 (5 bases). There are 18 residues in the CDR3. Trimming left V 3 bases short and J 4 bases short, with 24 bases between. Germline-derived CDR1 and CDR2 are SGHDN and FVKESK. CDR3 loop: CASSHHISLRGKRYGYTF. CDR3 nucleotide sequence: TGTGCCAGCAGCCACCATATTTCTTTAAGGGGAAAACGCTATGGCTACACCTTC.

This clonotype appeared a single time. This rearrangement joins TRBV7-2 to TRBJ2-1; TRBD2 agrees at 11 bases. Germline assignment: CDR1 SGHTA and CDR2 FQGNSA. With 2 bases clipped from V and 0 bases from J, the junction kept 15 bases outside the gene matches. The CDR3 runs to 21 residues. CDR3 protein: CASSLTPRLAGGLSSYNEQFF. CDR3 nucleotides: TGTGCCAGCAGCTTAACCCCGCGGCTAGCGGGGGGACTTAGCTCCTACAATGAGCAGTTCTTC. Filled out from reference TRBV7-2 and TRBJ2-1, the complete variable domain reads GAGVSQSPSNKVTEKGKDVELRCDPISGHTALYWYRQSLGQGLEFLIYFQGNSAPDKSGLPSDRFSAERTGGSVSTLTIQRTQQEDSAVYLCASSLTPRLAGGLSSYNEQFFGPGTRLTVL.

The chain employs TRBV19 and TRBJ1-2, with 8 bases identical to TRBD1. The ends lost 5 bases at V and 8 bases at J; junction bases unmatched: 7. Germline V gene sequence: CDR1 LNHDA, CDR2 SQIVND (reference sequence). CDR3 size: 13 residues. In DNA form, the CDR3 reads TGTGCCAGTAGTGAACAGGGGGTGTCGGGCTACACCTTC. Residues: CASSEQGVSGYTF.

This clonotype was found a few times. The gene calls are TRBV19 and TRBJ1-5; 10 bases are a match to TRBD1. Trimming cost V 7 bases and J 1 base; bases outside gene matches: 7. The CDR3 totals 16 residues. CDR1 is LNHDA, CDR2 SQIVND, per germline (reference sequence). CDR3 DNA sequence: TGTGCCAGTAATGACAGGGGGCCGTCAAGCAATCAGCCCCAGCATTTT. Its protein product is CASNDRGPSSNQPQHF. The whole variable domain, filled in from reference TRBV19 and TRBJ1-5, reads DGGITQSPKYLFRKEGQNVTLSCEQNLNHDAMYWYRQDPGQGLRLIYYSQIVNDFQKGDIAEGYSVSREKKESFPLTVTSAQKNPTAFYLCASNDRGPSSNQPQHFGDGTRLSIL.

The chain carries TRBV5-4 and TRBJ2-5; perhaps D is TRBD1 or TRBD2 (5 bases each). V dropped 1 base and J dropped 7 bases, with 11 bases sitting between them. Germline values: CDR1 SGHNT, CDR2 YYREEE (reference sequence). This CDR3 is 13 amino acids long. In nucleotides, the CDR3 is TGTGCCAGCAGCTTGCTGGGGGAAGGGACCCAGTACTTC. This gives the protein CASSLLGEGTQYF.

This chain joins TRBV5-1 and TRBJ1-1; D gene uncertain. Per germline, CDR1 SGHRS and CDR2 YFSETQ. This CDR3 has 16 residues. Trimming left V 7 bases short and J 0 bases short, with 19 bases between. The CDR3 region is CASSTLPLTMNTEAFF. CDR3 sequence (DNA): TGCGCCAGCTCAACCCTCCCCTTAACCATGAACACTGAAGCTTTCTTT.

This clonotype was seen more than once but under ten times. CDR3 sequence reads: CASSASGTVGGELFF. The CDR3 bases are TGTGCCAGCAGTGCTTCCGGGACAGTGGGCGGGGAGCTGTTTTTT. The gene calls are TRBV6-1 and TRBJ2-2; the match to TRBD1 covers 7 bases. Looked up from germline, CDR1 is MNHNS and CDR2 is SASEGT. CDR3 length: 15 residues. The ends lost 4 bases at V and 7 bases at J; junction bases unmatched: 9.